A single sample is the source of the 9 T cell receptor beta chains below, sequenced in a study of T cell responses to AZD1222 COVID-19 vaccine. TCRdb's copy holds only in-frame clones and misses some; the assay was immunoSEQ multiplex PCR. The sample contains around 190,000 clones, 88% of which appear only once. Sequenced material: peripheral blood, taken 28 days after the second AZD1222 dose. Receptors originate from an adult who received the AZD1222 COVID-19 vaccine.

As regards this clone: An end of the junction differs from the germline gene, which may be a read error. J is TRBJ2-5 and V is TRBV7-7, with a tentative D call TRBD1 (5 bases). Per the germline V gene, CDR1 is SSHAT and CDR2 is FNYEAQ (reference sequence). The CDR3 is 15 residues long. CDR3 coding DNA: TGTGCTAGCAGCTTAGTTGACAGTCCCGGAGAGACCCAGTACTTC. This sequence encodes CASSLVDSPGETQYF.

The CDR3 sequence is CASGTGADTQYF. CDR3 DNA: TGCGCCAGCGGTACAGGGGCAGATACGCAGTATTTT. V is TRBV5-1 and J is TRBJ2-3, with TRBD1 matching over 7 bases. CDR3 length equals 12 residues. Germline CDR1 reads SGHRS; CDR2 reads YFSETQ. V shed 7 bases and J 4 bases; nucleotides not matched to a gene: 3.

In nucleotides, the CDR3 is TGTGCCAGCAGCCGCGGAGCAGTCTACGAGCAGTACTTC. It specifies CASSRGAVYEQYF. The V gene is TRBV7-2, the J gene TRBJ2-7; D not resolved. The CDR3 covers 13 residues. The germline CDR1 and CDR2 sequences are SGHTA and FQGNSA. V lost 5 bases to trimming and J lost 3 bases, with 11 bases between them.

Worth noting for this clone: The sample holds other DNA sequences that translate to the same CDR3. The chain joins TRBV6-5 to TRBJ1-2; D is perhaps TRBD1 (5 bases). Germline V lookup: CDR1 MNHEY, CDR2 SVGAGI. The CDR3 extends over 15 amino acids. Trimming took off 0 bases at V and 0 bases at J, with 8 bases between the two ends. The CDR3 region is CASSYSRGANYGYTF. The CDR3, as DNA: TGTGCCAGCAGTTACTCGCGGGGCGCTAACTATGGCTACACCTTC.

The chain is built from TRBV7-2 and TRBJ2-7; 11 positions agree with TRBD2. The CDR3 contains 15 residues. The V gene's germline CDR1 is SGHTA and CDR2 FQGNSA. V dropped 1 base and J dropped 2; count of bases not matched to a gene: 1. CDR3 residues: CASSLVAGGTYEQYF. The CDR3 coding sequence is TGTGCCAGCAGCTTAGTAGCGGGGGGGACCTACGAGCAGTACTTC. The full variable domain, in which reference TRBV7-2 and TRBJ2-7 provide the parts outside the CDR3, is GAGVSQSPSNKVTEKGKDVELRCDPISGHTALYWYRQSLGQGLEFLIYFQGNSAPDKSGLPSDRFSAERTGGSVSTLTIQRTQQEDSAVYLCASSLVAGGTYEQYFGPGTRLTVT.

The chain couples TRBV5-1 to TRBJ2-1; 9 positions match TRBD2. The V gene end was trimmed by 5 bases and the J gene end by 6 bases; junction bases not matched to a gene: 6. The CDR3 loop spans 14 amino acids. CDR1 SGHRS and CDR2 YFSETQ come from the germline V gene. CDR3 nucleotide sequence: TGCGCCAGCAGTCCGCCAGCGGGGGGCAATGAGCAGTTCTTC. Translating gives CASSPPAGGNEQFF.

This clone was observed a single time. The chain combines TRBV7-3 with TRBJ2-5, with 10 bases matching TRBD1. The junction had 7 bases not matched to a gene; V was cut back by 2 bases and J by 7 bases. Germline values: CDR1 SGHTA, CDR2 FQGTGA. The CDR3 has 15 amino acids. The CDR3 nucleotides read TGTGCCAGCAGCTTAGATGGGACAGGGGCCGGGACCCAGTACTTC. Its translation is CASSLDGTGAGTQYF.

The chain has TRBV27 and TRBJ2-2; 9 bases agree with TRBD1. Germline assignment: CDR1 MNHEY and CDR2 SMNVEV (reference sequence). This CDR3 spans 15 amino acids. The V and J ends lost 4 bases and 5 bases, in that order; junction bases with no gene match: 5. CDR3 nucleotides: TGTGCCAGCAGTTCCGCCGGGACAGGGACCGGGGAGCTGTTTTTT. This sequence encodes CASSSAGTGTGELFF.

The J gene is TRBJ2-5, the V gene TRBV3-1 (or the pseudogene TRBV3-2); TRBD2 matches 7 bases. This CDR3 is built from 15 residues. Germline values: CDR1 LGHDT, CDR2 YNNKEL (reference sequence). V was pared by 3 bases and J by 0 bases, with 4 bases of the junction left unmatched. In DNA, the CDR3 is TGTGCCAGCAGCCATCCAGCGGGGTACCAAGAGACCCAGTACTTC. Translating it yields CASSHPAGYQETQYF.